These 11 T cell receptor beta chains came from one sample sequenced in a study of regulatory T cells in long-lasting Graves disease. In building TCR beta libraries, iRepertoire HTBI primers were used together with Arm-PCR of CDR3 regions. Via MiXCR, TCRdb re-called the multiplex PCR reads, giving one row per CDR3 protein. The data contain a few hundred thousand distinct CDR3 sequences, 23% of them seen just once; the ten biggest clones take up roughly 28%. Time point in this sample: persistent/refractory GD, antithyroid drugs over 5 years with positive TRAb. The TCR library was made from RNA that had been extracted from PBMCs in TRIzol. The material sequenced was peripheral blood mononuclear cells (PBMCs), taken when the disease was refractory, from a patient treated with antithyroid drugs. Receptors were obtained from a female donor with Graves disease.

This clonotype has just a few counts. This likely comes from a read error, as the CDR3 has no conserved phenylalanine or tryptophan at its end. The chain's CDR3 is CASSVGPTNTEAFS. CDR3 sequence (DNA): TGTGCCAGCAGCGTAGGTCCAACGAACACTGAAGCTTTCTCT. This chain links TRBV9 with TRBJ1-1; D not resolved. V was clipped by 0 bases and J by 1 base, with 7 bases between them. This CDR3 region has 14 residues. CDR1 and CDR2 from the germline V gene are SGDLS and YYNGEE.

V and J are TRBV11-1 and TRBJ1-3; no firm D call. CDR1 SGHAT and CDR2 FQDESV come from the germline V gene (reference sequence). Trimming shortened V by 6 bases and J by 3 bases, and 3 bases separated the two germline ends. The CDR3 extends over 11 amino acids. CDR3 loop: CASRSGNTIYF. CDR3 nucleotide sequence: TGTGCCAGCAGAAGTGGAAACACCATATATTTT.

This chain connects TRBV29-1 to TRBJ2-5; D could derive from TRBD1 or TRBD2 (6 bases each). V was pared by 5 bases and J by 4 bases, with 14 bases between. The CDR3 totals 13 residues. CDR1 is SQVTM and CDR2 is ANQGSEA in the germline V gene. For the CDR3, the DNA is TGCAGCGTTTCAAGGGGGGTTGCAGAGACCCAGTACTTC. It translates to CSVSRGVAETQYF.

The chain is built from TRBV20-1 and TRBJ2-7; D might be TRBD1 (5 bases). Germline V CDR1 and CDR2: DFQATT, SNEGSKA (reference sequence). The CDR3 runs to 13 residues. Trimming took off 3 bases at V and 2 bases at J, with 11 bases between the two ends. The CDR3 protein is CSASQQVPYEQYF. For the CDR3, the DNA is TGCAGTGCTAGCCAACAGGTTCCCTACGAGCAGTACTTC.

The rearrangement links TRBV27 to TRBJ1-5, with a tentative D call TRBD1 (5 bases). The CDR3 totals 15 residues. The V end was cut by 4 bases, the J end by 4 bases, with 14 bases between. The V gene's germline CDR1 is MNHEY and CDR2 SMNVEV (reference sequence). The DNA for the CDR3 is TGTGCCAGCAGTTCCACCGGGACGGAGAATCAGCCCCAGCATTTT. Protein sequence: CASSSTGTENQPQHF.

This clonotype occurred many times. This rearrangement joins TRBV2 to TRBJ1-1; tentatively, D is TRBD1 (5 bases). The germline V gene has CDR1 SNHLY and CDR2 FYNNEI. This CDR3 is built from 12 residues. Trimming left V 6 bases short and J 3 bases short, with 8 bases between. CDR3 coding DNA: TGTGCCAGCAGGGACATAGACACTGAAGCTTTCTTT. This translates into CASRDIDTEAFF.

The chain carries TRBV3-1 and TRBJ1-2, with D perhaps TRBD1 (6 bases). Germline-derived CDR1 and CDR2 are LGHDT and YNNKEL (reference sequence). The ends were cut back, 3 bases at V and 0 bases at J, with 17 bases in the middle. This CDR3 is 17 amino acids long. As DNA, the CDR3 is TGTGCCAGCAGCCAGAGGGGGACCGCAAAATCTAACTATGGCTACACCTTC. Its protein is CASSQRGTAKSNYGYTF.

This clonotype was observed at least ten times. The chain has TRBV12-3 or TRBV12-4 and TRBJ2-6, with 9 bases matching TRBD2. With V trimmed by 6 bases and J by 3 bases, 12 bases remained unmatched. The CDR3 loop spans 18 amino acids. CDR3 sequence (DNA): TGTGCCAGCAGGCCTCTGATAGCGGGAGTAAGTGGGGCCAACGTCCTGACTTTC. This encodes CASRPLIAGVSGANVLTF.

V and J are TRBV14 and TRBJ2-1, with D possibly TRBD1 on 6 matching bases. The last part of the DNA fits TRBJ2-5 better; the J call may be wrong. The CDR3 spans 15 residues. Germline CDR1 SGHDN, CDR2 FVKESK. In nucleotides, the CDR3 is TGTGCCAGCAGCCAAGAAGCAGGGGATAGAGAGACCCAGTACTTC. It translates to CASSQEAGDRETQYF.

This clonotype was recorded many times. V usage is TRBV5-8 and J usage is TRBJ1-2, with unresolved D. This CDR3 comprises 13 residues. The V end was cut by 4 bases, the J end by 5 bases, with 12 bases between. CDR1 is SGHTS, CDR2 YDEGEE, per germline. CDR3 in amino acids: CASSKTLGYGYTF. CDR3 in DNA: TGTGCCAGCAGCAAAACCCTCGGTTATGGCTACACCTTC.

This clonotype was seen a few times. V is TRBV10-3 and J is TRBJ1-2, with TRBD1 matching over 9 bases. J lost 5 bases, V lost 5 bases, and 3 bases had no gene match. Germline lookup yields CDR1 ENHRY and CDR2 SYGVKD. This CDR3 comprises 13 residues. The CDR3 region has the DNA TGTGCCATCAGTATGGACAGGGGTTATGGCTACACCTTC. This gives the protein CAISMDRGYGYTF.